Sequencing of this TCR beta chain was carried out in a study of regulatory T cells in long-lasting Graves disease. Overall study findings and caveats: TCR diversity in persistent Graves' patients was below that of newly diagnosed ones.

As to this clonotype: Its antigen remains unidentified. A single base separates this from a much larger clone, so it may be a read error.

Arm-PCR with iRepertoire HTBI primers amplified the CDR3 regions for these TCR beta libraries. TCRdb analysed the multiplex PCR reads with MiXCR anew, one entry per CDR3 protein. The sample contains roughly 520,000 distinct CDR3 sequences, more than 10% of which appear only once. V lost 4 bases and J 4 bases, leaving 8 bases between the germline ends. The CDR3 contains 13 residues. From germline, CDR1 is MNHEY and CDR2 SMNVEV (reference sequence). Time point reported: newly diagnosed GD, antithyroid drugs for less than 3 months. Preparation of the TCR library used RNA extracted from PBMCs. These data were also reused for a study on T cells in Graves' hyperthyroidism and ophthalmopathy. From that second work: Stable Graves' hyperthyroidism meant no ophthalmopathy progression within 18 months.

The sequence derives from a woman under 40 with Graves disease. The V call is TRBV27, the J call TRBJ2-1; D remains unclear. The sample in question was peripheral blood mononuclear cells (PBMCs), obtained at new diagnosis, from a patient treated with antithyroid drugs. CDR3 bases: TGTGCCAGCAGTTGGGCCTTTTACAATGAGCAGTTCTTC. As protein: CASSWAFYNEQFF.